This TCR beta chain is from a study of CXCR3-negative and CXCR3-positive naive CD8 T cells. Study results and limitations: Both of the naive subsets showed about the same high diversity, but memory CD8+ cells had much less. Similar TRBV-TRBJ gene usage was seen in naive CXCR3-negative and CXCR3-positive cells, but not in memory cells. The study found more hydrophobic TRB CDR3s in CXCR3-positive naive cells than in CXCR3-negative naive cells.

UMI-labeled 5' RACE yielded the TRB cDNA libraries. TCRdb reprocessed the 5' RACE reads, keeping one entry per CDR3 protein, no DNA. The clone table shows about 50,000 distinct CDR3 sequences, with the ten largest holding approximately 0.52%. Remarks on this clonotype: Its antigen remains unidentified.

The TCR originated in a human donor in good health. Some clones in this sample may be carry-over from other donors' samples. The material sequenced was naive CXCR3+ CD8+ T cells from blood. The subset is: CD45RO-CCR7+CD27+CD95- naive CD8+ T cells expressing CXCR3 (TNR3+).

CDR3 amino acids: CSALGTAEAFF. This chain uses TRBV20-1 with TRBJ1-1. The CDR3 covers 11 residues. CDR1 is DFQATT, CDR2 SNEGSKA, per germline (reference sequence).